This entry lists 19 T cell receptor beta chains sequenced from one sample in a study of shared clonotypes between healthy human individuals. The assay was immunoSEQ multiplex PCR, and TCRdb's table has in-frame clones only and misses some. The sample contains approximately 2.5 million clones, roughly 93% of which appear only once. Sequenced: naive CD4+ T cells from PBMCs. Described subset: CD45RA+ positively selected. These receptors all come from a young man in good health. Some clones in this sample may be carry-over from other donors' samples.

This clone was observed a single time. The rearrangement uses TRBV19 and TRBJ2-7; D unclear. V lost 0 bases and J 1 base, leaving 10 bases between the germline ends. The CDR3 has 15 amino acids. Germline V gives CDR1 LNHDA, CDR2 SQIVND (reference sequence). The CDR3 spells CASSIDGTPSYEQYF. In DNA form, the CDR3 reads TGTGCCAGTAGTATAGATGGTACACCATCCTACGAGCAGTACTTC.

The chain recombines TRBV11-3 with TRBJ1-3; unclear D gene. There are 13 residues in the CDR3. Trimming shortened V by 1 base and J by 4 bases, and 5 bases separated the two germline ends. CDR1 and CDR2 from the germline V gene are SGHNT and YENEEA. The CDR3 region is CASSLGPGNTIYF. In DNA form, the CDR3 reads TGTGCCAGCAGCTTAGGTCCCGGAAACACCATATATTTT.

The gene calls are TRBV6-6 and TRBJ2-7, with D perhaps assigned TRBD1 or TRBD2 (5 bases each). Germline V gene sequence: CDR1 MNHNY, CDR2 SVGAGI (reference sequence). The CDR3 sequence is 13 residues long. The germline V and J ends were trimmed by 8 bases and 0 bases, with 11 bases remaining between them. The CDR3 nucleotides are TGTGCCAGCCGGGGCTTTAGCTCCTACGAGCAGTACTTC. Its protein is CASRGFSSYEQYF.

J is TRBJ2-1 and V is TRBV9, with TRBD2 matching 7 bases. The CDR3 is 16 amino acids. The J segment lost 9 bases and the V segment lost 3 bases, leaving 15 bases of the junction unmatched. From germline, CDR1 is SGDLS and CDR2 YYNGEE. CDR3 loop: CASSARGLAEVGEQFF. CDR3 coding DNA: TGTGCCAGCAGCGCCCGAGGGCTAGCGGAGGTGGGTGAGCAGTTCTTC.

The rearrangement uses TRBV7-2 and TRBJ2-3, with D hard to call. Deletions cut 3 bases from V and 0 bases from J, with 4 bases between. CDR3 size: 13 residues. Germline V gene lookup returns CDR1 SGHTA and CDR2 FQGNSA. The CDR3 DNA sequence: TGTGCCAGCAGCTTCGGCAGCACAGATACGCAGTATTTT. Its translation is CASSFGSTDTQYF.

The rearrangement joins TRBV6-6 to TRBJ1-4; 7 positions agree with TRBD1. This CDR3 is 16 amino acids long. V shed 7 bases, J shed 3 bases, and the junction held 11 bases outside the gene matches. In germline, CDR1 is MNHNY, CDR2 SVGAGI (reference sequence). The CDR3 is CASTLAVGTANEKLFF. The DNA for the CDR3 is TGTGCCAGCACCCTAGCGGTGGGGACAGCTAATGAAAAACTGTTTTTT.

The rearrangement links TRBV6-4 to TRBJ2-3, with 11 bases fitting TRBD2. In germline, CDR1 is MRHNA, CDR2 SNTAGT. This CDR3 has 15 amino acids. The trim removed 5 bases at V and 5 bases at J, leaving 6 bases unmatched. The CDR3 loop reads CASSQLAGVGDTQYF. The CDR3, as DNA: TGTGCCAGCAGTCAACTAGCGGGAGTCGGAGATACGCAGTATTTT.

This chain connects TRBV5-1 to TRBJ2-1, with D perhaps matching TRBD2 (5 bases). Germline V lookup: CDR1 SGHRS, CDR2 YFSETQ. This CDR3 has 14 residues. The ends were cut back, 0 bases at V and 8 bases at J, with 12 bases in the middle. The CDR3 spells CASSLALASDEQFF. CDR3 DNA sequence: TGCGCCAGCAGCTTGGCTCTAGCTTCGGATGAGCAGTTCTTC.

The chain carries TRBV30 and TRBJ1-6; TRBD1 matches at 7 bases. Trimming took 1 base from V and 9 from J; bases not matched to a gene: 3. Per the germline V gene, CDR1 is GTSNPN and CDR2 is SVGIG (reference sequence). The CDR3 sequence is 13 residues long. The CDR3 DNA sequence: TGTGCCTGGAGTGCTAGACAGGGTTCACCCCTCCACTTT. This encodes CAWSARQGSPLHF.

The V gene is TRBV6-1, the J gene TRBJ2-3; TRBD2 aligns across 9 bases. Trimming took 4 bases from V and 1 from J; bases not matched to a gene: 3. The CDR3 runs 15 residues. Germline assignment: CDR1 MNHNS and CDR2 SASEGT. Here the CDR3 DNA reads TGTGCCAGCAGTGCCCGACTAGCGGGCACAGATACGCAGTATTTT. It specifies CASSARLAGTDTQYF.

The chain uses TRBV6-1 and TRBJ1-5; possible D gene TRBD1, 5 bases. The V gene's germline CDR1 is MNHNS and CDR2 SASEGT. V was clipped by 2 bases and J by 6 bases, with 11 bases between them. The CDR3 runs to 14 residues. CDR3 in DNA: TGTGCCAGCAGTGAAAGGGGCAGGGCTCAGCCCCAGCATTTT. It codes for CASSERGRAQPQHF.

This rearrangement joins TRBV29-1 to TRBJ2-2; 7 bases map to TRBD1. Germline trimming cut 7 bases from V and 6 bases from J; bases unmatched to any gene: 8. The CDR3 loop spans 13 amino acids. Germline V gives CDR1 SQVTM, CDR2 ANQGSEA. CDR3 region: CSGQTGFPGELFF. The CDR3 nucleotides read TGCAGCGGGCAGACAGGGTTTCCCGGGGAGCTGTTTTTT.

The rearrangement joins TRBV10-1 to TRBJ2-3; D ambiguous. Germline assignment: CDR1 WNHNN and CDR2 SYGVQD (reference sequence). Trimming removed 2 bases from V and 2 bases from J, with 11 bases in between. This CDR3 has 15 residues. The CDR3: CASSEARTHTDTQYF. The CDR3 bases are TGCGCCAGCAGTGAGGCCCGTACTCACACAGATACGCAGTATTTT.

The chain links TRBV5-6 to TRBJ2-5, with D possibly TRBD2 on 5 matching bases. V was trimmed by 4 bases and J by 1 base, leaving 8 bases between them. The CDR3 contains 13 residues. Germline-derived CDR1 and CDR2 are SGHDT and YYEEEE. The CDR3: CASSPGSQETQYF. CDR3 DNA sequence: TGTGCCAGCAGCCCGGGGTCCCAAGAGACCCAGTACTTC.

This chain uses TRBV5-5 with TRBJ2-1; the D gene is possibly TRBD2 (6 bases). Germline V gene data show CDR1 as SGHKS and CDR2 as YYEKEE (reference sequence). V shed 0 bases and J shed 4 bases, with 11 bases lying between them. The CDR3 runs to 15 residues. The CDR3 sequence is CASSLEAGFYNEQFF. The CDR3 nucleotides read TGTGCCAGCAGCTTGGAGGCGGGGTTTTACAATGAGCAGTTCTTC.

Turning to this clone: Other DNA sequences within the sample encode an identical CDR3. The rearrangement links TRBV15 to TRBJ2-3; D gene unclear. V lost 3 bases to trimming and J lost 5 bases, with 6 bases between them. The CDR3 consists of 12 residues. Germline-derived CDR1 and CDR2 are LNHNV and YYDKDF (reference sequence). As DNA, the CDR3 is TGTGCCACCAGCAGGGCCCGAGATACGCAGTATTTT. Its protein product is CATSRARDTQYF.

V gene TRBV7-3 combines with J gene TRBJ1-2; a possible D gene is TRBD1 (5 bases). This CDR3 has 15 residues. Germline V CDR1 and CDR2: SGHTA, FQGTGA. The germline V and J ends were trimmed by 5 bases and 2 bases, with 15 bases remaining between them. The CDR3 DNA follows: TGTGCCAGCAGCCCAACCGGGACCGGGAACTATGGCTACACCTTC. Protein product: CASSPTGTGNYGYTF.

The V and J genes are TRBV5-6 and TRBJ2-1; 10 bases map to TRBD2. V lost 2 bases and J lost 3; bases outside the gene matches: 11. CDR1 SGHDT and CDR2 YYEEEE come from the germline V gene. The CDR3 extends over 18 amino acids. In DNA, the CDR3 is TGTGCCAGCAGCTTCCAGGGTCTTGGACTAGCGGTCTACAATGAGCAGTTCTTC. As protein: CASSFQGLGLAVYNEQFF. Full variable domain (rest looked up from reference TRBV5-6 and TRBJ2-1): DAGVTQSPTHLIKTRGQQVTLRCSPKSGHDTVSWYQQALGQGPQFIFQYYEEEERQRGNFPDRFSGHQFPNYSSELNVNALLLGDSALYLCASSFQGLGLAVYNEQFFGPGTRLTVL.

The DNA of the CDR3 is TGCAGCGTTGCGGGCGGGACGAGCTCCTACAATGAGCAGTTCTTC. Its protein product is CSVAGGTSSYNEQFF. The rearrangement joins TRBV29-1 to TRBJ2-1, with D possibly being TRBD2 (6 bases). CDR3 length: 15 amino acids. The V gene lost 4 bases and the J gene lost 0 bases, with 13 bases spanning the gap. Per the germline V gene, CDR1 is SQVTM and CDR2 is ANQGSEA.